These 12 T cell receptor beta chains were sequenced from one sample in a study of cytomegalovirus exposure and HLA in healthy donors. The study ran its PCR with 60 Vbeta and 13 Jbeta primers. Profiling relied on immunoSEQ multiplex PCR, and the TCRdb table lists in-frame clones only, not all of them. The data contain roughly 92,000 clones, under 9% of them seen just once; the ten biggest clones take up about 2.5%. The material sequenced was PBMCs. The source is a man in his fifties in good health and CMV-seronegative.

This clone was detected only a few times. The chain uses TRBV18 and TRBJ1-4, with 7 bases that match TRBD1. The CDR3 is 15 amino acids. V was clipped by 1 base and J by 6 bases; unmatched bases: 5. Per germline, CDR1 KGHSH and CDR2 LQKENI. This CDR3 is CASSPRAGGDEKLFF. CDR3 sequence (DNA): TGTGCCAGCTCACCACGGGCAGGGGGAGATGAAAAACTGTTTTTT.

The gene calls are TRBV19 and TRBJ1-2; possible D gene TRBD1, 5 bases. Per the germline V gene, CDR1 is LNHDA and CDR2 is SQIVND (reference sequence). Trimming cost V 7 bases and J 4 bases, with 13 bases left between them. This CDR3 is 13 amino acids long. The CDR3 loop reads CASTAGPTYGYTF. The CDR3 DNA reads TGTGCCAGTACCGCGGGACCGACCTATGGCTACACCTTC. Supplemented by reference TRBV19 and TRBJ1-2, the full variable domain reads DGGITQSPKYLFRKEGQNVTLSCEQNLNHDAMYWYRQDPGQGLRLIYYSQIVNDFQKGDIAEGYSVSREKKESFPLTVTSAQKNPTAFYLCASTAGPTYGYTFGSGTRLTVV.

The table lists this clone with a few counts. This chain links TRBV28 with TRBJ2-2; a weak D match, TRBD2 (7 bases). V was cut by 8 bases and J by 5 bases, with 18 bases left in between. This CDR3 contains 15 residues. CDR1 and CDR2 (germline): MDHEN, SYDVKM. The CDR3 here is CASRLRGAGTGELFF. The CDR3 DNA sequence: TGTGCCAGCCGACTCCGGGGGGCCGGGACCGGGGAGCTGTTTTTT. The complete variable domain, with remaining parts taken from reference TRBV28 and TRBJ2-2, reads DVKVTQSSRYLVKRTGEKVFLECVQDMDHENMFWYRQDPGLGLRLIYFSYDVKMKEKGDIPEGYSVSREKKERFSLILESASTNQTSMYLCASRLRGAGTGELFFGEGSRLTVL.

There are a few counts of this clone. The chain combines TRBV5-8 with TRBJ2-7, with TRBD1 as a possible D gene (5 bases). The CDR3 is 15 residues long. With 4 bases removed from V and 2 bases from J, the gap between germline ends came to 16 bases. Germline values: CDR1 SGHTS, CDR2 YDEGEE. The CDR3 is CASSPIGATPYEQYF. CDR3 DNA: TGTGCCAGCAGCCCGATTGGGGCAACACCCTACGAGCAGTACTTC.

This clone was seen only a few times. CDR3 protein: CASSFRGEGSPLHF. CDR3 nucleotides: TGTGCCAGCAGCTTCAGGGGAGAAGGTTCACCCCTCCACTTT. This rearrangement joins TRBV7-9 to TRBJ1-6; maybe TRBD1 (6 bases). V was cut by 3 bases and J by 9 bases, with 12 bases left in between. The CDR3 is made up of 14 amino acids. Per the germline V gene, CDR1 is SEHNR and CDR2 is FQNEAQ (reference sequence). Full variable domain (remainder filled in from reference TRBV7-9 and TRBJ1-6): DTGVSQNPRHKITKRGQNVTFRCDPISEHNRLYWYRQTLGQGPEFLTYFQNEAQLEKSRLLSDRFSAERPKGSFSTLEIQRTEQGDSAMYLCASSFRGEGSPLHFGNGTRLTVT.

This clone was recorded a few times. V and J are TRBV5-1 and TRBJ1-5; 7 bases are a match to TRBD1. V lost 0 bases, J lost 6 bases, and 6 bases stayed unmatched. Germline assignment: CDR1 SGHRS and CDR2 YFSETQ. The CDR3 has 15 amino acids. CDR3 sequence reads: CASSLDGNRGQPQHF. CDR3 DNA sequence: TGCGCCAGCAGCTTGGATGGGAACAGGGGTCAGCCCCAGCATTTT.

The rearrangement uses TRBV27 and TRBJ2-1, with 16 nucleotides matching TRBD2. Trimming removed 5 bases from V and 9 bases from J; junction bases left unmatched: 7. Germline V lookup: CDR1 MNHEY, CDR2 SMNVEV (reference sequence). The CDR3 totals 16 residues. CDR3 region: CASSTAGTSGRGEQFF. As DNA, the CDR3 is TGTGCCAGCAGTACGGCCGGGACTAGCGGGAGGGGTGAGCAGTTCTTC.

The V gene is TRBV7-8, the J gene TRBJ1-1; TRBD1 might be the D (5 bases). The CDR3 is made up of 15 amino acids. Trimming pared 5 bases from V and 0 bases from J, leaving 13 bases between. CDR1 and CDR2 (germline): SGHVS, FQNEAQ. This chain's CDR3 is CASSARQNMNTEAFF. CDR3 coding DNA: TGTGCCAGCAGCGCAAGACAGAATATGAACACTGAAGCTTTCTTT.

This clone was recorded a few times. The chain recombines TRBV5-1 with TRBJ1-1; a weak D match, TRBD1 (6 bases). This CDR3 is built from 14 residues. The V end lost 4 bases, the J end lost 1 base, and 11 bases lay between the germline ends. Germline V gives CDR1 SGHRS, CDR2 YFSETQ. This CDR3 reads CASSIAGQNTEAFF. The CDR3 coding sequence is TGCGCCAGCAGCATAGCGGGACAGAACACTGAAGCTTTCTTT.

This clone has more than one count but fewer than ten. The chain employs TRBV5-1 and TRBJ1-1; D is uncertain. Germline values: CDR1 SGHRS, CDR2 YFSETQ. The CDR3 consists of 15 residues. Trimming removed 0 bases at V and 3 bases at J, with 12 bases between. In DNA, the CDR3 is TGCGCCAGCAGCTTGGACACATCATCCGACACTGAAGCTTTCTTT. It yields the protein CASSLDTSSDTEAFF.

This clone was recorded a few times. J is TRBJ2-4 and V is TRBV19; unclear D gene. The V gene's germline CDR1 is LNHDA and CDR2 SQIVND (reference sequence). V was trimmed by 3 bases and J by 0 bases, leaving 6 bases between them. The CDR3 sequence is 14 residues long. Here the CDR3 DNA reads TGTGCCAGTAGTATGGGCCAAGCCAAAAACATTCAGTACTTC. Protein sequence: CASSMGQAKNIQYF.

The chain carries TRBV7-2 and TRBJ2-5; D is perhaps TRBD2 (5 bases). The length of the CDR3 is 14 residues. The germline gives CDR1 SGHTA, CDR2 FQGNSA. V was clipped by 5 bases and J by 2 bases, with 12 bases between them. The DNA for the CDR3 is TGTGCCAGCAGCCCGTCACCGGGACAAGAGACCCAGTACTTC. This translates into CASSPSPGQETQYF.